This T cell receptor beta chain came from a study of cytomegalovirus exposure and HLA in healthy donors. Overall study: Unique TCRs numbering approximately 81 million, obtained from HLA-typed donors, made up an early data release. Overall study findings and caveats: An analysis done earlier found most TCR beta V segments productive about 87% or about 30% of the time.

The CDR3 length is 18 residues. Germline CDR1 SGHAT, CDR2 FQNNGV. The V end lost 1 base, the J end lost 4 bases, and 20 bases lay between the germline ends. On this clone itself: The antigen remains unidentified.

Vbeta (60) and Jbeta (13) primers were used in the PCR. In the source study's methods: Approximately 11 million of some 80 million unique TCR beta chains were shared, per a later count. The table came from immunoSEQ multiplex PCR; TCRdb's copy has only in-frame clones and leaves some out. V, J and clone size are those of that table, while D and trimming were read from the DNA. The data hold 130,000 to 150,000 clones, with roughly 73% observed a single time. This sequence originates from a woman aged 40 to 50 in good health and CMV-seronegative. The sample was PBMCs. This sequence joins TRBV11-2 and TRBJ1-5; no clear D. CDR3 amino acids: CASSLAQLFHKRNQPQHF. The CDR3 DNA sequence: TGTGCCAGCAGCTTAGCTCAGTTATTTCATAAGCGGAATCAGCCCCAGCATTTT.